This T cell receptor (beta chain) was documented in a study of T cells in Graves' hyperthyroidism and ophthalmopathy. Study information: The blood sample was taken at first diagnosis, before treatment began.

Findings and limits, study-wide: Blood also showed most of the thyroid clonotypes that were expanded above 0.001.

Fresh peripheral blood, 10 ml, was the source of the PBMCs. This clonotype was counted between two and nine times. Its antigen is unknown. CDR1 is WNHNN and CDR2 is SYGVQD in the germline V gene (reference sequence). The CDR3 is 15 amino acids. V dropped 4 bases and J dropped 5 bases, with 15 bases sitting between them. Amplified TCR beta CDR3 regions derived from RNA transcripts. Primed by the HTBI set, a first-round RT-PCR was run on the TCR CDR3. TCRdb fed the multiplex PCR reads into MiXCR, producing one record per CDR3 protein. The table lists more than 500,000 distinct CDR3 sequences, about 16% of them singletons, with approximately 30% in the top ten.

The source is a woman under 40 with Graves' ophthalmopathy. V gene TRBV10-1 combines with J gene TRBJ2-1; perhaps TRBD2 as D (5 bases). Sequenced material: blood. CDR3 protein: CASSVTEGGHNEQFF. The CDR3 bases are TGCGCCAGCAGTGTCACCGAGGGTGGACACAATGAGCAGTTCTTC.